These 32 T cell receptor beta chains share one sample of origin, sequenced in a study of graft-versus-host responses after intestinal transplantation. Clones were sequenced by immunoSEQ multiplex PCR, and TCRdb holds only the in-frame ones, with some missing. The sample has roughly 93,000 clones, about 93% seen once. Their specific antigens are unknown. The sample consisted of unstimulated CD8+ T cells sorted from spleen or lymph node cells, taken before intestinal transplant. The source is a human donor who received an intestinal transplant.

V and J are TRBV6-5 and TRBJ2-5; TRBD2 aligns across 8 bases. The CDR3 sequence is 15 residues long. Trimming cost V 8 bases and J 1 base; bases outside gene matches: 9. Germline lookup yields CDR1 MNHEY and CDR2 SVGAGI. CDR3 region: CASGISGGSQETQYF. The CDR3 nucleotides read TGTGCCAGCGGTATATCGGGAGGGTCCCAAGAGACCCAGTACTTC.

The V call is TRBV5-1, the J call TRBJ2-7; D is perhaps TRBD2 (6 bases). The CDR3 has 14 amino acids. CDR1 and CDR2 from the germline V gene are SGHRS and YFSETQ. V was cut by 4 bases and J by 1 base, with 12 bases left in between. CDR3 amino acids: CASSRDFDSYEQYF. The CDR3 coding sequence is TGCGCCAGCAGCCGGGACTTCGATTCCTACGAGCAGTACTTC.

This chain joins TRBV5-1 and TRBJ2-1; 9 nucleotides line up with TRBD2. Losses at the gene ends were 9 bases for V and 6 bases for J; bases not matched to a gene: 13. The CDR3 sequence is 15 residues long. Germline loops: CDR1 SGHRS, CDR2 YFSETQ. The DNA for the CDR3 is TGCGCCAACACCCCGGGACTAGCTCTTACCAATGAGCAGTTCTTC. It yields the protein CANTPGLALTNEQFF. Together with reference TRBV5-1 and TRBJ2-1, the CDR3 gives the full variable domain: KAGVTQTPRYLIKTRGQQVTLSCSPISGHRSVSWYQQTPGQGLQFLFEYFSETQRNKGNFPGRFSGRQFSNSRSEMNVSTLELGDSALYLCANTPGLALTNEQFFGPGTRLTVL.

The chain is built from TRBV4-1 and TRBJ1-5, with D uncertain. Germline CDR1 is MGHRA and CDR2 is YSYEKL. The CDR3 is made up of 13 amino acids. V lost 4 bases and J lost 4, with 8 bases in between. The CDR3 DNA sequence: TGCGCCAGCAGCCGAGGGCCTAATCAGCCCCAGCATTTT. Encoded protein: CASSRGPNQPQHF.

The CDR3 nucleotides are TGTGCCAGCAGCTCTGGAGGGTTAGCTACGTACGAGCAGTACTTC. Amino acid sequence: CASSSGGLATYEQYF. V usage is TRBV5-6 and J usage is TRBJ2-7; tentatively, D is TRBD2 (6 bases). CDR1 is SGHDT and CDR2 is YYEEEE in the germline V gene. The V end was cut by 3 bases, the J end by 4 bases, with 17 bases between. The CDR3 runs to 15 residues. The full variable domain, rest sourced from reference TRBV5-6 and TRBJ2-7, is DAGVTQSPTHLIKTRGQQVTLRCSPKSGHDTVSWYQQALGQGPQFIFQYYEEEERQRGNFPDRFSGHQFPNYSSELNVNALLLGDSALYLCASSSGGLATYEQYFGPGTRLTVT.

The J gene is TRBJ2-1, the V gene TRBV29-1, with D perhaps matching TRBD2 (5 bases). Trimming left V 0 bases short and J 4 bases short, with 10 bases between. The germline gives CDR1 SQVTM, CDR2 ANQGSEA. The CDR3 runs to 14 residues. CDR3 nucleotides: TGCAGCGTTGAAGAGGGCGGGTGGTACAATGAGCAGTTCTTC. Translating it yields CSVEEGGWYNEQFF.

The CDR3 DNA is TGTGCCAGTAGTATAACATCGGGGAATTCACCCCTCCACTTT. Translated: CASSITSGNSPLHF. This sequence joins TRBV19 and TRBJ1-6; D ambiguous. Per the germline V gene, CDR1 is LNHDA and CDR2 is SQIVND (reference sequence). CDR3 length: 14 residues. Deletions cut 2 bases from V and 7 bases from J, with 9 bases between.

The V and J genes are TRBV7-3 and TRBJ2-1; 7 bases are a match to TRBD2. The length of the CDR3 is 12 residues. V shed 2 bases, J shed 8 bases, and the junction held 0 bases outside the gene matches. Germline values: CDR1 SGHTA, CDR2 FQGTGA. The CDR3: CASSLGGDEQFF. CDR3 DNA: TGTGCCAGCAGCTTAGGGGGGGATGAGCAGTTCTTC.

The gene calls are TRBV10-1 and TRBJ1-1; possibly TRBD1 for D (5 bases). Germline V gene data show CDR1 as WNHNN and CDR2 as SYGVQD (reference sequence). This CDR3 is 14 amino acids long. Between the trimmed V and J ends, which lost 3 bases and 5 bases, there was a span of 13 bases. The CDR3 DNA reads as TGCGCCAGCAGTGAACATCAGGGTGGGACTGAAGCTTTCTTT. This sequence encodes CASSEHQGGTEAFF.

The chain joins TRBV27 to TRBJ2-1; tentative D call: TRBD2 (5 bases). This CDR3 has 14 amino acids. Germline-derived CDR1 and CDR2 are MNHEY and SMNVEV (reference sequence). V lost 5 bases and J lost 6, with 14 bases in between. CDR3 bases: TGTGCCAGCAGTCCTGGGCTCGGGATCAATGAGCAGTTCTTC. Translation gives CASSPGLGINEQFF.

The gene calls are TRBV19 and TRBJ1-1; tentative D call: TRBD1 (5 bases). Germline V gene data show CDR1 as LNHDA and CDR2 as SQIVND (reference sequence). The CDR3 consists of 13 residues. Trimming shortened V by 6 bases and J by 6 bases, and 14 bases separated the two germline ends. The CDR3 DNA is TGTGCCAGTAGCAACGCAGGGTTCTCTGAAGCTTTCTTT. Its translation is CASSNAGFSEAFF.

The V gene is TRBV27, the J gene TRBJ1-6; D might be TRBD1 (6 bases). Per the germline V gene, CDR1 is MNHEY and CDR2 is SMNVEV (reference sequence). V lost 0 bases and J lost 0, with 15 bases in between. The CDR3 totals 19 residues. This chain's CDR3 is CASSLSWGGRSSYNSPLHF. CDR3 in DNA: TGTGCCAGCAGTTTATCGTGGGGGGGGCGGAGCTCCTATAATTCACCCCTCCACTTT.

The chain uses TRBV27 and TRBJ2-1, with TRBD2 matching 11 bases. The ends lost 6 bases at V and 6 bases at J; junction bases unmatched: 7. The CDR3 runs to 15 residues. Germline-derived CDR1 and CDR2 are MNHEY and SMNVEV (reference sequence). CDR3 DNA sequence: TGTGCCAGCAGCATACTGGGACTAGCGGCCAATGAGCAGTTCTTC. Its protein is CASSILGLAANEQFF.

The rearrangement links TRBV29-1 to TRBJ1-1; perhaps TRBD1 as D (6 bases). The CDR3 is 11 amino acids. The germline CDR1 and CDR2 sequences are SQVTM and ANQGSEA. Trimming took 4 bases from V and 4 from J, leaving 7 bases between them. This CDR3 is CSVAQGTEAFF. CDR3 bases: TGCAGCGTTGCACAGGGCACTGAAGCTTTCTTT.

This chain links TRBV14 with TRBJ1-1; D call uncertain. CDR1 and CDR2 from the germline V gene are SGHDN and FVKESK. V was cut by 4 bases and J by 0 bases, with 6 bases left in between. This CDR3 has 13 residues. This CDR3 is CASSLILNTEAFF. The CDR3 nucleotides are TGTGCCAGCAGCCTAATTTTGAACACTGAAGCTTTCTTT.

The chain couples TRBV27 to TRBJ2-3; D is undetermined. CDR3 size: 11 residues. Germline values: CDR1 MNHEY, CDR2 SMNVEV (reference sequence). V was cut by 10 bases and J by 4 bases, with 9 bases left in between. The CDR3 nucleotides are TGTGCCACCAAACAAGCAGATACGCAGTATTTT. This gives the protein CATKQADTQYF.

The CDR3 region is CASSFLLADTQYF. In DNA form, the CDR3 reads TGTGCCAGCAGTTTCCTCCTAGCCGATACGCAGTATTTT. The V call is TRBV27, the J call TRBJ2-3; TRBD2 is a possible D gene (5 bases). Trimming left V 3 bases short and J 6 bases short, with 10 bases between. In germline, CDR1 is MNHEY, CDR2 SMNVEV (reference sequence). This CDR3 has 13 residues.

The rearrangement links TRBV27 to TRBJ2-1; 11 nucleotides line up with TRBD2. CDR3 length: 15 amino acids. J lost 2 bases, V lost 5 bases, and 2 bases had no gene match. The V gene's germline CDR1 is MNHEY and CDR2 SMNVEV (reference sequence). This chain's CDR3 is CASSPTSGAYNEQFF. The CDR3 region has the DNA TGTGCCAGCAGTCCGACTAGCGGGGCCTACAATGAGCAGTTCTTC.

This chain connects TRBV6-1 to TRBJ1-2; D call uncertain. V gave up 7 bases and J gave up 4 bases, with 19 bases separating them. This CDR3 contains 15 residues. In germline, CDR1 is MNHNS, CDR2 SASEGT. The CDR3 DNA follows: TGTGCCAGCACCGCTCTAGACGGGTCGAGCTATGGCTACACCTTC. Protein: CASTALDGSSYGYTF.

This clone was seen a few times. The V and J genes are TRBV19 and TRBJ1-1; D remains unclear. V was pared by 6 bases and J by 1 base, with 6 bases between. Germline assignment: CDR1 LNHDA and CDR2 SQIVND (reference sequence). The CDR3 runs 12 residues. The CDR3 protein is CASRAGNTEAFF. DNA of the CDR3: TGTGCCAGTAGGGCGGGGAACACTGAAGCTTTCTTT.

This rearrangement joins TRBV6-1 to TRBJ1-1; D is uncertain. This CDR3 is built from 16 residues. Germline-derived CDR1 and CDR2 are MNHNS and SASEGT. The V end was cut by 1 base, the J end by 0 bases, with 12 bases between. CDR3 sequence: CASSEVVAALNTEAFF. The CDR3 DNA reads TGTGCCAGCAGTGAAGTGGTGGCGGCGTTGAACACTGAAGCTTTCTTT.

This sequence joins TRBV7-9 and TRBJ2-3; 8 bases match TRBD2. This CDR3 has 16 residues. The trim removed 7 bases at V and 2 bases at J, leaving 11 bases unmatched. Per germline, CDR1 SEHNR and CDR2 FQNEAQ (reference sequence). The CDR3 DNA sequence: TGTGCCAGCAACCCTTCTTCGGGGGGGGTCACAGATACGCAGTATTTT. It encodes CASNPSSGGVTDTQYF. Full variable domain (rest looked up from reference TRBV7-9 and TRBJ2-3): DTGVSQNPRHKITKRGQNVTFRCDPISEHNRLYWYRQTLGQGPEFLTYFQNEAQLEKSRLLSDRFSAERPKGSFSTLEIQRTEQGDSAMYLCASNPSSGGVTDTQYFGPGTRLTVL.

Remarks on this clone: A read error may produce the germline difference seen at one junction end. V is TRBV19 and J is TRBJ1-2; TRBD1 might be the D (5 bases). Germline lookup yields CDR1 LNHDA and CDR2 SQIVND (reference sequence). The CDR3 loop spans 15 amino acids. The CDR3 region has the DNA TGTGCCAGTAGTCCGACTACCGGGACTAAGTATGGCTACACCTTC. The encoded protein is CASSPTTGTKYGYTF.

The table lists this clone with a few counts. This chain uses TRBV2 with TRBJ1-1; D is ambiguous. Between the trimmed V and J ends, which lost 1 base and 2 bases, there was a span of 14 bases. This CDR3 has 16 residues. Germline values: CDR1 SNHLY, CDR2 FYNNEI. For the CDR3, the DNA is TGTGCCAGCAGTGAAGGGCGATCCGGACTTAACACTGAAGCTTTCTTT. It is translated as CASSEGRSGLNTEAFF.

This chain links TRBV4-2 with TRBJ2-5; 12 bases agree with TRBD2. Germline CDR1 and CDR2: LGHNA and YNFKEQ. This CDR3 contains 17 residues. The V gene end was trimmed by 4 bases and the J gene end by 3 bases; junction bases not matched to a gene: 9. CDR3 DNA: TGTGCCAGCAGCCCAGATGCTAGCGGGGGGGCCGAAGAGACCCAGTACTTC. It encodes CASSPDASGGAEETQYF.

In regard to this clone: Mismatch with germline at one junction end may stem from a read error. This chain joins TRBV4-1 and TRBJ2-2, with 11 bases fitting TRBD2. Looked up from germline, CDR1 is MGHRA and CDR2 is YSYEKL. This CDR3 region has 16 residues. The chain's CDR3 is CVSSQGTSGNTGELFF. CDR3 nucleotides: TGCGTCAGCAGCCAAGGGACTAGCGGTAACACCGGGGAGCTGTTTTTT.

The CDR3 sequence: CASSPDSNSNQPQHF. CDR3 bases: TGTGCCAGCAGCCCGGACAGTAATAGCAATCAGCCCCAGCATTTT. The rearrangement uses TRBV7-2 and TRBJ1-5, with D perhaps matching TRBD1 (6 bases). V lost 5 bases and J 0 bases, leaving 11 bases between the germline ends. The germline CDR1 and CDR2 sequences are SGHTA and FQGNSA. The CDR3 totals 15 residues.

J is TRBJ1-2 and V is TRBV5-1, with 8 bases aligning to TRBD1. Per the germline V gene, CDR1 is SGHRS and CDR2 is YFSETQ. CDR3 length: 17 amino acids. The J segment lost 2 bases and the V segment lost 1 base, leaving 10 bases of the junction unmatched. The DNA of the CDR3 is TGCGCCAGCAGCTTGACAGGAGGACAGGGCGGGAACTATGGCTACACCTTC. Its translation is CASSLTGGQGGNYGYTF.

The V gene is TRBV7-8, the J gene TRBJ2-5; a possible D gene is TRBD2 (6 bases). Germline V gene data show CDR1 as SGHVS and CDR2 as FQNEAQ. V lost 3 bases and J 2 bases, leaving 19 bases between the germline ends. The CDR3 has 17 amino acids. The CDR3 DNA follows: TGTGCCAGCAGCTTGTTGGGCGCGGAAGGGAGGCAAGAGACCCAGTACTTC. This gives the protein CASSLLGAEGRQETQYF.

V and J are TRBV27 and TRBJ1-5; the D gene is possibly TRBD1 (6 bases). V was trimmed by 4 bases and J by 6 bases, leaving 28 bases between them. CDR1 is MNHEY and CDR2 is SMNVEV in the germline V gene (reference sequence). The CDR3 is made up of 19 amino acids. The CDR3 is CASSSSGPNSGGAGQPQHF. CDR3 DNA: TGTGCCAGCAGTTCCTCCGGGCCCAACAGCGGGGGGGCCGGTCAGCCCCAGCATTTT.

V is TRBV2 and J is TRBJ1-1; D gene uncertain. The CDR3 loop spans 14 amino acids. Germline lookup yields CDR1 SNHLY and CDR2 FYNNEI. Trimming pared 7 bases from V and 3 bases from J, leaving 15 bases between. The chain's CDR3 is CASKASGSYTEAFF. The DNA for the CDR3 is TGTGCCAGCAAGGCTAGCGGGAGTTACACTGAAGCTTTCTTT.

This sequence joins TRBV18 and TRBJ1-2; 7 nucleotides agree with TRBD1. The CDR3 is 15 amino acids. The germline gives CDR1 KGHSH, CDR2 LQKENI. V shed 2 bases, J shed 6 bases, and the junction held 9 bases outside the gene matches. The CDR3 sequence: CASSPKTGRLDGYTF. CDR3 DNA sequence: TGTGCCAGCTCACCAAAGACAGGGAGACTAGATGGCTACACCTTC.